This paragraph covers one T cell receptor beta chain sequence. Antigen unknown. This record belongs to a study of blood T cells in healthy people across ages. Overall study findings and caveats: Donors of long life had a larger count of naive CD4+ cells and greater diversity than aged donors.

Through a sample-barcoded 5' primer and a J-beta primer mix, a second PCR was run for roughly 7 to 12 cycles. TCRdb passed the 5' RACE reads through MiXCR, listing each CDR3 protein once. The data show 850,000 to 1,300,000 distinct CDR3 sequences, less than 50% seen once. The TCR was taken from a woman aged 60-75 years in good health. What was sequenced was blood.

The CDR3 sequence: CASSLPGRAVYNEQFF. CDR3 DNA: TGTGCCAGCAGTCTTCCGGGACGAGCGGTATACAATGAGCAGTTCTTC. This chain uses TRBV9 with TRBJ2-1; D is tentatively TRBD1 or TRBD2 (5 bases each). CDR1 and CDR2 from the germline V gene are SGDLS and YYNGEE. This CDR3 has 16 residues. The V and J ends lost 5 bases and 4 bases respectively, with 19 bases between them.